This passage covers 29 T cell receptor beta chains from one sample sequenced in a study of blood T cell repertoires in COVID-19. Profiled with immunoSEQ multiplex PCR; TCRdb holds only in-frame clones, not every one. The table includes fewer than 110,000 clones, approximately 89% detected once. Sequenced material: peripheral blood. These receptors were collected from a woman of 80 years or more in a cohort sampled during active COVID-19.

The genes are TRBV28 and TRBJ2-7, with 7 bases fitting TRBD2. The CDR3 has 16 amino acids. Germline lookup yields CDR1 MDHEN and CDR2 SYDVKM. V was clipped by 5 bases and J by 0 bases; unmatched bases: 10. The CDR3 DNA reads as TGTGCCAGCAGTGAAGCTAGCGGAGTGACCTCCTACGAGCAGTACTTC. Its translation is CASSEASGVTSYEQYF.

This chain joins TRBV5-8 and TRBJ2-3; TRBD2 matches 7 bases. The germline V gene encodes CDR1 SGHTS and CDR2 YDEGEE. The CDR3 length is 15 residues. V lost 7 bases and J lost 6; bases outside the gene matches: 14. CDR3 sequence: CASSTRGDHMDTQYF. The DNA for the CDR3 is TGTGCCAGCTCCACACGGGGGGACCACATGGATACGCAGTATTTT.

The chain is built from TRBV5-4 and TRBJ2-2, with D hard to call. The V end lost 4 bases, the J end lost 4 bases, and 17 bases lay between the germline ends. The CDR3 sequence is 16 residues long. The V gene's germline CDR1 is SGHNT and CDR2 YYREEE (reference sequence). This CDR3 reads CASSPLPRGGTGELFF. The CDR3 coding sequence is TGTGCCAGCAGCCCCCTTCCACGCGGTGGCACCGGGGAGCTGTTTTTT.

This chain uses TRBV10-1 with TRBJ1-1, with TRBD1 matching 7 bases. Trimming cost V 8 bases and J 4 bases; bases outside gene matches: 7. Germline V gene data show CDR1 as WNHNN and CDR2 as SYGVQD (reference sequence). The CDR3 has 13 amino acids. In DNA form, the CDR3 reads TGCGCCAGCTCCGACAGGGTGGGCACTGAAGCTTTCTTT. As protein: CASSDRVGTEAFF.

As DNA, the CDR3 is TGTGCCAGCAGTATCGTAGGAGGAAACTACAATGAGCAGTTCTTC. This codes for CASSIVGGNYNEQFF. V is TRBV6-5 and J is TRBJ2-1; tentative D call: TRBD2 (5 bases). This CDR3 is built from 15 residues. The V gene's germline CDR1 is MNHEY and CDR2 SVGAGI. Deletions cut 5 bases from V and 3 bases from J, with 14 bases between.

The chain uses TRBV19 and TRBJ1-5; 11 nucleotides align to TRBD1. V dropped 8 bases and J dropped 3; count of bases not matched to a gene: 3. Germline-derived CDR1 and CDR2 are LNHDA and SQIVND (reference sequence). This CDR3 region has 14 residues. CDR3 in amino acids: CASRDRGNNQPQHF. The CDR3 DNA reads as TGTGCCAGTCGGGACAGGGGGAACAATCAGCCCCAGCATTTT.

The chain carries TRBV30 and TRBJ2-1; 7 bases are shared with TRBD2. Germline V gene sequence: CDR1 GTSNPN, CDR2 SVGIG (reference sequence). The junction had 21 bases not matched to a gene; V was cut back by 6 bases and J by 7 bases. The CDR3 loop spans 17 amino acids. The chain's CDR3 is CACPSVGGGSLGNEQFF. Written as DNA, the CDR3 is TGTGCCTGCCCCAGCGTGGGGGGGGGATCCTTAGGTAATGAGCAGTTCTTC.

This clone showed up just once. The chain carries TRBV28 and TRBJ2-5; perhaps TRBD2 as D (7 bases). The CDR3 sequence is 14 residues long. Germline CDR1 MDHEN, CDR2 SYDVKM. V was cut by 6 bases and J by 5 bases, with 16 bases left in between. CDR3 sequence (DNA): TGTGCCAGCAGCTTGGGGAGGGGGAGGGAGACCCAGTACTTC. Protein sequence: CASSLGRGRETQYF.

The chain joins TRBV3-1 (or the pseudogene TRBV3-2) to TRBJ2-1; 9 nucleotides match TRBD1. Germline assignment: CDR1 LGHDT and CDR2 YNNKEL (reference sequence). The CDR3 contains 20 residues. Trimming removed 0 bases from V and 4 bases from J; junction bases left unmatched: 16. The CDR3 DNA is TGTGCCAGCAGCCAAGATCCAACCGCGAAAGGACAGGGGCCGTACAATGAGCAGTTCTTC. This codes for CASSQDPTAKGQGPYNEQFF.

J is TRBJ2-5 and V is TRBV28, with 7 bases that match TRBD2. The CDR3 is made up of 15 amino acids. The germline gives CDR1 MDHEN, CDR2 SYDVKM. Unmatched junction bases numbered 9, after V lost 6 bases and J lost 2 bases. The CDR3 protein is CASSWVPSGQETQYF. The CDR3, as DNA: TGTGCCAGCAGCTGGGTCCCTAGCGGACAAGAGACCCAGTACTTC.

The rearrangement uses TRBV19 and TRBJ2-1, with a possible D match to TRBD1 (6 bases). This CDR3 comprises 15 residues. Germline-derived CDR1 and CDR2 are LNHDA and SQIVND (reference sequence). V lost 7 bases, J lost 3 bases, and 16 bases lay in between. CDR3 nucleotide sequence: TGTGCCAGTACTGTAGGGCAGGGGTTCTACAATGAGCAGTTCTTC. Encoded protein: CASTVGQGFYNEQFF. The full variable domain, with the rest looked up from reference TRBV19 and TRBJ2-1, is DGGITQSPKYLFRKEGQNVTLSCEQNLNHDAMYWYRQDPGQGLRLIYYSQIVNDFQKGDIAEGYSVSREKKESFPLTVTSAQKNPTAFYLCASTVGQGFYNEQFFGPGTRLTVL.

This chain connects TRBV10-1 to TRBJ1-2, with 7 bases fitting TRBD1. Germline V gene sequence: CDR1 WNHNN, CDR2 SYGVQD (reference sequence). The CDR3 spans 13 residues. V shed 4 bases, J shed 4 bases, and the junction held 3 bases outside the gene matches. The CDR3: CASSGQGSYGYTF. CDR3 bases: TGCGCCAGCAGTGGACAGGGAAGCTATGGCTACACCTTC.

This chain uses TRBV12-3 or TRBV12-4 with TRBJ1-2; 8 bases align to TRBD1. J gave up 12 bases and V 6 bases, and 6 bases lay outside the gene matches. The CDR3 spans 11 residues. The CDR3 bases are TGTGCCAGCAGCCGGACAGGGCGGAACACCTTC. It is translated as CASSRTGRNTF.

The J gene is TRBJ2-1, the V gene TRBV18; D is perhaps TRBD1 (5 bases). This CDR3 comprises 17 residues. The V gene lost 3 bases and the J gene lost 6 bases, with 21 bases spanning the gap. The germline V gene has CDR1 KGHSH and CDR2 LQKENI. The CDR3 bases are TGTGCCAGCTCACCCGTGACAGACTTAACGCGTGGCAATGAGCAGTTCTTC. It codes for CASSPVTDLTRGNEQFF.

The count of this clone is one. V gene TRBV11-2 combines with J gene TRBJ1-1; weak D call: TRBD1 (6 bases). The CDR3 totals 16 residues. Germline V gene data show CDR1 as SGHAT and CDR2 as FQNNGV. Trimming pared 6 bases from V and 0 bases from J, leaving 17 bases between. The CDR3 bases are TGTGCCAGCAGTTCCCGGGACACCCTATTGAACACTGAAGCTTTCTTT. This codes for CASSSRDTLLNTEAFF.

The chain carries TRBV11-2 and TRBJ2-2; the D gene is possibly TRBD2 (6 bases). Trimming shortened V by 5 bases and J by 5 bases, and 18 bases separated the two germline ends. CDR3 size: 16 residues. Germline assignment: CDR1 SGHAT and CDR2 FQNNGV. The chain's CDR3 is CASSPARGIGTGELFF. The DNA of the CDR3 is TGTGCCAGCAGCCCAGCTCGCGGGATAGGTACCGGGGAGCTGTTTTTT.

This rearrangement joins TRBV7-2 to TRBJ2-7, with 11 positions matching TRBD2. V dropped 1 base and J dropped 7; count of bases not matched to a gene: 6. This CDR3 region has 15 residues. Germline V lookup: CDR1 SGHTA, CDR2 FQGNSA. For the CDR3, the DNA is TGTGCCAGCAGCTTAGGAATAGCGGGAGGGTATGAGCAGTACTTC. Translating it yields CASSLGIAGGYEQYF.

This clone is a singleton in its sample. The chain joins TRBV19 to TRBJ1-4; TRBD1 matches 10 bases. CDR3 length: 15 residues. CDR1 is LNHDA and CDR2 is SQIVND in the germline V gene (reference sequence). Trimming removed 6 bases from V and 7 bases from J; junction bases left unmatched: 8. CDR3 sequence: CASRLTGDRGEKLFF. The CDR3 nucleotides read TGTGCCAGTAGACTTACTGGGGACAGGGGTGAAAAACTGTTTTTT.

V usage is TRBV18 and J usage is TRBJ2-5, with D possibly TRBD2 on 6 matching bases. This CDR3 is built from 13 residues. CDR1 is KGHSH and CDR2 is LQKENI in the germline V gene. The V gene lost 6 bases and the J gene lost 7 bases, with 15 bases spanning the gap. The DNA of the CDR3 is TGTGCCAGCTCCCCAAGAGAAGCGGGGACCCAGTACTTC. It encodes CASSPREAGTQYF.

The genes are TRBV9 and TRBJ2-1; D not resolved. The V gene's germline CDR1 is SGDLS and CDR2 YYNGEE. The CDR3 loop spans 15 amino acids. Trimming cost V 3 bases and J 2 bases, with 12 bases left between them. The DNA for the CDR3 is TGTGCCAGCAGCGAGAGTACGGTCACCTACAATGAGCAGTTCTTC. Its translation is CASSESTVTYNEQFF.

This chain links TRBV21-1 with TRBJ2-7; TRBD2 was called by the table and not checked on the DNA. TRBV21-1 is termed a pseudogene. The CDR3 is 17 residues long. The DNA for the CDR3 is TGTGCCAGCAGCAAAGGCGGACGGGGAGGGGACGCCTACGAGCAGTACTTC. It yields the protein CASSKGGRGGDAYEQYF.

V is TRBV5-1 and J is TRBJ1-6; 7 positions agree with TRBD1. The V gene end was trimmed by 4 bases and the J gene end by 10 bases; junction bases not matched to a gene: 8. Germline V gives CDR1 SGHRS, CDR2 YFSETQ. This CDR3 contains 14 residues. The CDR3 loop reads CASSRGQKGSPLHF. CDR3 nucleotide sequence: TGCGCCAGCAGCCGGGGACAGAAAGGGTCACCCCTCCACTTT.

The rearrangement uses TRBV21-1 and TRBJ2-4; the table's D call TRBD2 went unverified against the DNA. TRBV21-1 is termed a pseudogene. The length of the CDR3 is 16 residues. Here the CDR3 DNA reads TGTGCCAGCACCTTCAGACTAGCGTTGATCGAAAACATTCAGTACTTC. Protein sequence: CASTFRLALIENIQYF.

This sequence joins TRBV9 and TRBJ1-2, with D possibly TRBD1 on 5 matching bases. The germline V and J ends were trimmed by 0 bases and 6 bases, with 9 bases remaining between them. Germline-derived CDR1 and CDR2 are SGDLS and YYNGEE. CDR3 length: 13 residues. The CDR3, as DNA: TGTGCCAGCAGCGTAGGGGGGAGGGATGGCTACACCTTC. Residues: CASSVGGRDGYTF.

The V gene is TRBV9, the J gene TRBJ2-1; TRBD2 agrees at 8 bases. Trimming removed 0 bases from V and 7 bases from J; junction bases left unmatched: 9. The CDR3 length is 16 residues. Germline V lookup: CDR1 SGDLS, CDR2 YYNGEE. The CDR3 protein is CASSVVPGGGSNEQFF. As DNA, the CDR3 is TGTGCCAGCAGCGTAGTACCCGGGGGGGGGAGTAATGAGCAGTTCTTC.

CDR3 DNA sequence: TGTGCCAGCAGTCCTCAGCGGGATGTATACAATGAGCAGTTCTTC. Its translation is CASSPQRDVYNEQFF. V usage is TRBV11-2 and J usage is TRBJ2-1; 7 bases map to TRBD2. J lost 4 bases, V lost 6 bases, and 9 bases had no gene match. The CDR3 has 15 residues. In germline, CDR1 is SGHAT, CDR2 FQNNGV.

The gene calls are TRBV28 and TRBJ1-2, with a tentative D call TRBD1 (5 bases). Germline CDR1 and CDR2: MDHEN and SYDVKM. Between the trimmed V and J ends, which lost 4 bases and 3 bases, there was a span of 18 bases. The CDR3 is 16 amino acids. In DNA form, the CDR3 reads TGTGCCAGCAGTTCCCTTTTGGCAGGGATTGACTATGGCTACACCTTC. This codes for CASSSLLAGIDYGYTF.

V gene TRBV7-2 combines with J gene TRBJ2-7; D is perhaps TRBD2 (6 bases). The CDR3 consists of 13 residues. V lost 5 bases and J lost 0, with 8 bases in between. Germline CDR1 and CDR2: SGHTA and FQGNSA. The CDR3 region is CASSRDFSYEQYF. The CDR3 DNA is TGTGCCAGCAGCCGGGACTTCTCCTACGAGCAGTACTTC.

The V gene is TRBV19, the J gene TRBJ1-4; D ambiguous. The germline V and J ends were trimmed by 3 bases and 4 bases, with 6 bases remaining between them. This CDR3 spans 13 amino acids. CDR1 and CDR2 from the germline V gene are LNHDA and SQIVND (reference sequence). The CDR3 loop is CASSINNNEKLFF. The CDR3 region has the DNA TGTGCCAGTAGTATCAACAATAATGAAAAACTGTTTTTT.